The present TCR beta chain was sequenced within a study of T cells in tuberculosis. For the study at large: Sequenced TCRs come from CD1B-GMM tetramer-binding T cells. IGRA-negative adolescents, IGRA-positive adolescents with latent tuberculosis and adults with active tuberculosis formed this South African cohort.

The CDR3 spans 17 residues. Germline V CDR1 and CDR2: SGHTA, FQGNSA. The V and J ends lost 0 bases and 0 bases respectively, with 11 bases between them. Assay: immunoSEQ multiplex PCR; the TCRdb copy retains only in-frame clones and omits some. Among some 49,000 clones, over 90% were seen once, and the ten largest hold around 1.4%. Turning to this clone: Its antigen is as yet unknown.

The time point: new active TB diagnosis, blood taken before or within 7 days of starting treatment. Patients were newly diagnosed, HIV-seronegative, and aged 18 or older. Study-level results: GMM-specific TCRs were nearer to active tuberculosis alpha repertoires, suggesting expansion.

The chain uses TRBV7-2 and TRBJ1-4, with D possibly being TRBD1 (5 bases). Sequenced here: PBMCs, sampled at tuberculosis diagnosis. The receptor's source is an adult with tuberculosis. The CDR3 sequence: CASSLAGRLTTNEKLFF. The DNA for the CDR3 is TGTGCCAGCAGCTTAGCGGGGCGACTGACAACTAATGAAAAACTGTTTTTT.